What follows are 27 T cell receptor beta chains derived from one specimen sequenced in a study of beta chain features in type 1 diabetes. Study-level results: Shorter TCRB CDR3s, moderately but significantly so, marked every one of the four CD4+ subsets in Type 1 diabetes patients.

Expressed TCRB transcripts were sequenced because the isolated RNA had all been reverse transcribed beforehand. Sequencing was performed with immunoSEQ multiplex PCR; in TCRdb, only in-frame clones are kept and a portion is missing. The sample holds 600,000 or so clones, over 12% seen once. The antigens for these receptors are not known. The sequencing sample was made of naive CD4+ T cells from blood. The source of these receptors is a man younger than 30 with type 1 diabetes.

The V and J genes are TRBV7-6 and TRBJ2-3; 13 bases match TRBD2. This CDR3 is 15 amino acids long. The germline V gene has CDR1 SGHVS and CDR2 FNYEAQ. J lost 5 bases, V lost 3 bases, and 2 bases had no gene match. CDR3 DNA: TGTGCCAGCAGCTTCAGGACTAGCGGGGGAGATACGCAGTATTTT. Translated: CASSFRTSGGDTQYF.

As concerns this clone: The same CDR3 arises from other DNA sequences in this sample as well. The chain combines TRBV29-1 with TRBJ2-5; no reliable D call. The CDR3 sequence is 12 residues long. CDR1 SQVTM and CDR2 ANQGSEA come from the germline V gene. Trimming removed 5 bases from V and 0 bases from J, with 7 bases in between. The CDR3 sequence is CSVSGYQETQYF. The CDR3 DNA follows: TGCAGCGTTTCAGGCTACCAAGAGACCCAGTACTTC.

A few counts support this clone. V usage is TRBV30 and J usage is TRBJ2-1; TRBD2 aligns across 11 bases. Germline CDR1 is GTSNPN and CDR2 is SVGIG (reference sequence). Losses at the gene ends were 2 bases for V and 6 bases for J; bases not matched to a gene: 3. The CDR3 totals 14 residues. DNA of the CDR3: TGTGCCTGGAGTTTAGGACTAGCGGGCAATGAGCAGTTCTTC. Translation gives CAWSLGLAGNEQFF.

This clone appeared a few times. The rearrangement uses TRBV30 and TRBJ1-2, with a weak D call TRBD1 (6 bases). This CDR3 has 14 residues. Germline V gene data show CDR1 as GTSNPN and CDR2 as SVGIG (reference sequence). Trimming shortened V by 4 bases and J by 8 bases, and 20 bases separated the two germline ends. DNA of the CDR3: TGTGCCTGGACCGTCCCGGGGGGCCGAGAAGGCTACACCTTC. Translated, it gives CAWTVPGGREGYTF.

This clone was found a few times. J is TRBJ1-1 and V is TRBV9, with D perhaps matching TRBD1 (5 bases). Germline assignment: CDR1 SGDLS and CDR2 YYNGEE. Trimming stripped 3 bases from V and 7 bases from J, with 13 bases between. The CDR3 contains 13 residues. CDR3 DNA: TGTGCCAGCAGCGCTACCGGGGACGGTGAAGCTTTCTTT. Amino acids: CASSATGDGEAFF.

This clone has only a few counts. V and J are TRBV25-1 and TRBJ1-6; 7 bases are a match to TRBD1. With V trimmed by 3 bases and J by 8 bases, 7 bases remained unmatched. This CDR3 has 15 amino acids. Per germline, CDR1 MGHDK and CDR2 SYGVNS. CDR3 loop: CASSDSQDRYSPLHF. The CDR3 DNA reads as TGTGCCAGCAGTGATTCGCAGGACAGGTATTCACCCCTCCACTTT. Full variable domain (outside the CDR3, taken from reference TRBV25-1 and TRBJ1-6): EADIYQTPRYLVIGTGKKITLECSQTMGHDKMYWYQQDPGMELHLIHYSYGVNSTEKGDLSSESTVSRIRTEHFPLTLESARPSHTSQYLCASSDSQDRYSPLHFGNGTRLTVT.

This clone occurred a few times. The rearrangement links TRBV18 to TRBJ2-5; maybe TRBD2 (5 bases). Trimming removed 1 base from V and 2 bases from J, with 8 bases in between. CDR1 and CDR2 from the germline V gene are KGHSH and LQKENI. The CDR3 has 14 amino acids. This CDR3 reads CASSPQTGQETQYF. In nucleotides, the CDR3 is TGTGCCAGCTCACCACAGACGGGACAAGAGACCCAGTACTTC.

This chain links TRBV21-1 with TRBJ2-5; the table's D call TRBD1 went unverified against the DNA. TRBV21-1 is a documented pseudogene. This CDR3 contains 14 residues. The CDR3 is CASSKEDRKETQYF. DNA for the CDR3: TGTGCCAGCAGCAAAGAAGACAGAAAAGAGACCCAGTACTTC.

The chain combines TRBV5-1 with TRBJ2-7; perhaps D is TRBD1 or TRBD2 (5 bases each). V was shortened by 2 bases and J by 6 bases, with 15 bases between the two germline ends. This CDR3 comprises 14 residues. Germline V gene lookup returns CDR1 SGHRS and CDR2 YFSETQ. The chain's CDR3 is CASSFGAEELEQYF. CDR3 DNA sequence: TGCGCCAGCAGCTTCGGGGCTGAGGAGCTCGAGCAGTACTTC.

Notes on this clone: The sample carries other DNA sequences with the same CDR3. The chain uses TRBV29-1 and TRBJ2-5; D unclear. The CDR3 totals 13 residues. CDR1 and CDR2 from the germline V gene are SQVTM and ANQGSEA. V shed 7 bases and J shed 5 bases, with 17 bases lying between them. The DNA of the CDR3 is TGCAGCGCCCGAGGTAGCTCTCGGGAGACCCAGTACTTC. As protein: CSARGSSRETQYF.

In this sample, this clone turned up a few times. The V gene is TRBV2, the J gene TRBJ2-3; D is undetermined. Germline CDR1 is SNHLY and CDR2 is FYNNEI. V was pared by 5 bases and J by 2 bases, with 17 bases between. The CDR3 has 16 residues. The CDR3 spells CASSYILGSPTDTQYF. Written as DNA, the CDR3 is TGTGCCAGCAGTTATATTCTTGGGTCTCCCACAGATACGCAGTATTTT.

The rearrangement links TRBV5-6 to TRBJ2-1; D remains unclear. Germline V gene lookup returns CDR1 SGHDT and CDR2 YYEEEE. The CDR3 spans 13 residues. Trimming pared 3 bases from V and 7 bases from J, leaving 11 bases between. The CDR3 region has the DNA TGTGCCAGCAGCTGGAGCCTTAGAAATGAGCAGTTCTTC. Amino acids: CASSWSLRNEQFF.

This clone was seen a handful of times. For the CDR3, the DNA is TGTGCCAGCAGCACAGCAGGGACTGGGCAGCCCCAGCATTTT. Translating gives CASSTAGTGQPQHF. V gene TRBV7-9 combines with J gene TRBJ1-5; D may be TRBD1 (5 bases). Trimming took off 5 bases at V and 7 bases at J, with 15 bases between the two ends. This CDR3 has 14 amino acids. CDR1 SEHNR and CDR2 FQNEAQ come from the germline V gene (reference sequence). Full variable domain (remainder filled in from reference TRBV7-9 and TRBJ1-5): DTGVSQNPRHKITKRGQNVTFRCDPISEHNRLYWYRQTLGQGPEFLTYFQNEAQLEKSRLLSDRFSAERPKGSFSTLEIQRTEQGDSAMYLCASSTAGTGQPQHFGDGTRLSIL.

The rearrangement uses TRBV12-5 and TRBJ1-1; D call uncertain. The CDR3 totals 13 residues. V shed 1 base and J shed 7 bases, with 10 bases lying between them. The germline CDR1 and CDR2 sequences are LGHNT and FRNRAP. Here the CDR3 DNA reads TGTGCTAGTGGTTTGGAGGCTCGCGGTGAAGCTTTCTTT. Its protein product is CASGLEARGEAFF.

The sample holds a few counts of this clone. This sequence joins TRBV6-1 and TRBJ1-4, with 7 bases aligning to TRBD1. Germline loops: CDR1 MNHNS, CDR2 SASEGT. The J segment lost 0 bases and the V segment lost 8 bases, leaving 6 bases of the junction unmatched. The CDR3 is 15 amino acids. This chain's CDR3 is CASVPGQTTNEKLFF. The CDR3 DNA follows: TGTGCCAGCGTTCCGGGACAGACAACTAATGAAAAACTGTTTTTT.

The chain carries TRBV29-1 and TRBJ2-3, with 9 bases that match TRBD2. The V gene end was trimmed by 3 bases and the J gene end by 6 bases; junction bases not matched to a gene: 4. CDR1 and CDR2 (germline): SQVTM, ANQGSEA. This CDR3 contains 13 residues. CDR3 in DNA: TGCAGCGTTGAGCGGGGGGGCCCTGATACGCAGTATTTT. The encoded protein is CSVERGGPDTQYF.

J is TRBJ2-7 and V is TRBV7-3; perhaps D is TRBD1 or TRBD2 (5 bases each). Germline CDR1 reads SGHTA; CDR2 reads FQGTGA. This CDR3 spans 14 amino acids. V was cut by 5 bases and J by 5 bases, with 16 bases left in between. CDR3 sequence: CASSATGTPDEQYF. The CDR3 coding sequence is TGTGCCAGCAGCGCAACCGGGACGCCTGACGAGCAGTACTTC.

This clone was seen only a few times. CDR3 region: CASSLAFRSYEQYF. The DNA for the CDR3 is TGTGCCAGCAGCTTAGCCTTTCGTTCCTACGAGCAGTACTTC. The rearrangement uses TRBV7-2 and TRBJ2-7, with D hard to call. Trimming removed 0 bases at V and 1 base at J, with 7 bases between. Germline CDR1 is SGHTA and CDR2 is FQGNSA. The CDR3 spans 14 residues.

This clone came up a few times. V and J are TRBV29-1 and TRBJ1-1; D possibly corresponds to TRBD1 (5 bases). V lost 6 bases and J lost 0, with 11 bases in between. CDR3 length: 13 amino acids. CDR1 is SQVTM, CDR2 ANQGSEA, per germline. The CDR3: CSVSGRMNTEAFF. The CDR3 DNA is TGCAGCGTATCGGGACGGATGAACACTGAAGCTTTCTTT.

This clone was detected only a few times. The CDR3 protein is CASRLQGSNQPQHF. The DNA for the CDR3 is TGTGCCAGCAGGCTACAGGGGAGCAATCAGCCCCAGCATTTT. The chain carries TRBV6-6 and TRBJ1-5, with 7 bases aligning to TRBD1. This CDR3 spans 14 amino acids. V was clipped by 6 bases and J by 1 base; unmatched bases: 3. CDR1 is MNHNY and CDR2 is SVGAGI in the germline V gene (reference sequence).

This clone was observed a handful of times. The chain links TRBV27 to TRBJ2-1; no clear D gene. The CDR3 runs 15 residues. Germline V gene lookup returns CDR1 MNHEY and CDR2 SMNVEV (reference sequence). Trimming took 7 bases from V and 1 from J, leaving 14 bases between them. The CDR3 DNA sequence: TGTGCCAGCACCCGAGGAGACGGTTCCTACAATGAGCAGTTCTTC. Translating gives CASTRGDGSYNEQFF.

The V gene is TRBV7-9, the J gene TRBJ2-3, with D possibly TRBD1 on 6 matching bases. CDR3 size: 16 residues. Trimming cost V 5 bases and J 6 bases, with 21 bases left between them. Germline V gene sequence: CDR1 SEHNR, CDR2 FQNEAQ (reference sequence). CDR3 in DNA: TGTGCCAGCAGCGAGGGGGTCGCCGACCCGAGGGATACGCAGTATTTT. Translated: CASSEGVADPRDTQYF. Together with reference TRBV7-9 and TRBJ2-3, the CDR3 gives the full variable domain: DTGVSQNPRHKITKRGQNVTFRCDPISEHNRLYWYRQTLGQGPEFLTYFQNEAQLEKSRLLSDRFSAERPKGSFSTLEIQRTEQGDSAMYLCASSEGVADPRDTQYFGPGTRLTVL.

This clone occurred a few times. This sequence joins TRBV5-6 and TRBJ2-3; TRBD2 aligns across 9 bases. V dropped 1 base and J dropped 1; count of bases not matched to a gene: 7. Germline CDR1 is SGHDT and CDR2 is YYEEEE. The CDR3 runs to 17 residues. CDR3 amino acids: CASSLFSGSGRTDTQYF. Written as DNA, the CDR3 is TGTGCCAGCAGCTTGTTTAGCGGGAGCGGCCGCACAGATACGCAGTATTTT. The full variable domain, its missing parts supplied by reference TRBV5-6 and TRBJ2-3, is DAGVTQSPTHLIKTRGQQVTLRCSPKSGHDTVSWYQQALGQGPQFIFQYYEEEERQRGNFPDRFSGHQFPNYSSELNVNALLLGDSALYLCASSLFSGSGRTDTQYFGPGTRLTVL.

The chain is built from TRBV10-2 and TRBJ1-1; D unresolved. V was clipped by 9 bases and J by 1 base, with 12 bases between them. Germline V gene lookup returns CDR1 WSHSY and CDR2 SAAADI. The CDR3 loop spans 13 amino acids. This chain's CDR3 is CASTEYTNTEAFF. The CDR3 bases are TGCGCCAGTACAGAGTACACGAACACTGAAGCTTTCTTT.

This clone was seen only a few times. One junction end does not reproduce the germline sequence, and a read error may be involved. This chain links TRBV7-7 with TRBJ2-5, with 14 bases fitting TRBD2. Germline CDR1 and CDR2: SSHAT and FNYEAQ (reference sequence). The CDR3 covers 15 residues. The CDR3 DNA reads TGTGCTAGCAGCGCGGGACTAGCGGGAGCAGAGACCCAGTACTTC. This gives the protein CASSAGLAGAETQYF.

For the CDR3, the DNA is TGCAGCGTTTCGAGGGGGTCCAATTCACCCCTCCACTTT. Protein sequence: CSVSRGSNSPLHF. V is TRBV29-1 and J is TRBJ1-6; maybe TRBD1 (6 bases). CDR3 length: 13 residues. Germline V gene sequence: CDR1 SQVTM, CDR2 ANQGSEA. V was pared by 5 bases and J by 7 bases, with 12 bases between. The entire variable domain, with the rest obtained from reference TRBV29-1 and TRBJ1-6, is as follows: SAVISQKPSRDICQRGTSLTIQCQVDSQVTMMFWYRQQPGQSLTLIATANQGSEATYESGFVIDKFPISRPNLTFSTLTVSNMSPEDSSIYLCSVSRGSNSPLHFGNGTRLTVT.

Only a few counts were recorded for this clone. The chain recombines TRBV27 with TRBJ2-6; tentatively, D is TRBD1 or TRBD2 (6 bases each). CDR3 size: 18 residues. Per the germline V gene, CDR1 is MNHEY and CDR2 is SMNVEV (reference sequence). Trimming removed 7 bases at V and 0 bases at J, with 19 bases between. The CDR3 protein is CASTWGAGITSGANVLTF. In DNA form, the CDR3 reads TGTGCCAGCACCTGGGGGGCAGGGATCACCTCTGGGGCCAACGTCCTGACTTTC.